Listed below are T cell receptor beta chains from one sample, sequenced in a study of shared clonotypes between healthy human individuals. The table came from immunoSEQ multiplex PCR; TCRdb's copy has only in-frame clones and leaves some out. Of millions of clones listed, 85% to 95% were seen once; the top ten hold about 1.5%. Sample: naive CD8+ T cells from PBMCs. The source of these receptors is a young man in good health. Some clones in this sample may be carry-over from other donors' samples. Each CDR3 is given with its conserved first and last residue.

v_gene: TRBV13
j_gene: TRBJ2-1
CDR3aa: CASSRRDYGLREQFF

v_gene: TRBV5-6
j_gene: TRBJ1-2
CDR3aa: CASSPAGSSYGYTF

v_gene: TRBV19
j_gene: TRBJ2-3
CDR3aa: CASGQGGDTQYF

v_gene: TRBV11-2
j_gene: TRBJ2-1
CDR3aa: CASSQGLAERSYNEQFF

v_gene: TRBV9
j_gene: TRBJ2-1
CDR3aa: CASSSPPGLAGPSSYNEQFF

v_gene: TRBV28
j_gene: TRBJ2-7
CDR3aa: CASSSTGTTRTYEQYF

v_gene: TRBV4-2
j_gene: TRBJ2-2
CDR3aa: CASSQDGTSGSTGELFF

v_gene: TRBV5-8
j_gene: TRBJ1-4
CDR3aa: CASSKDRGESNEKLFF

v_gene: TRBV28
j_gene: TRBJ2-7
CDR3aa: CASSSHLGGGNEQYF

v_gene: TRBV6-5
j_gene: TRBJ2-1
CDR3aa: CASSYSGTLEFF

v_gene: TRBV7-3
j_gene: TRBJ2-1
CDR3aa: CASSLTSGISNEQFF

v_gene: TRBV7-7
j_gene: TRBJ2-7
CDR3aa: CASSPGQGYEQYF

v_gene: TRBV5-6
j_gene: TRBJ1-1
CDR3aa: CASSLLGTEAFF

v_gene: TRBV15
j_gene: TRBJ2-3
CDR3aa: CATSTGLAGYTDTQYF

v_gene: TRBV9
j_gene: TRBJ2-7
CDR3aa: CASSPNPPYEQYF

v_gene: TRBV11-2
j_gene: TRBJ1-1
CDR3aa: CASSSGARTEAFF

v_gene: TRBV27
j_gene: TRBJ2-7
CDR3aa: CASMGLADYEQYF

v_gene: TRBV5-6
j_gene: TRBJ1-1
CDR3aa: CASSRGTSGNTEAFF

v_gene: TRBV27
j_gene: TRBJ1-3
CDR3aa: CASALRPGQFRNTIYF

v_gene: TRBV5-1
j_gene: TRBJ2-4
CDR3aa: CASSIWTGGAKNIQYF

v_gene: TRBV9
j_gene: TRBJ1-1
CDR3aa: CASSPNGAKGTEAFF

v_gene: TRBV4-3
j_gene: TRBJ2-3
CDR3aa: CASSQGLADDFLNTDTQYF

v_gene: TRBV28
j_gene: TRBJ1-1
CDR3aa: CATDPSRGTEAFF

v_gene: TRBV4-2
j_gene: TRBJ1-3
CDR3aa: CASSQDPRAEIGNTIYF

v_gene: TRBV10-3
j_gene: TRBJ1-1
CDR3aa: CAISNSGDTEAFF

v_gene: TRBV2
j_gene: TRBJ2-7
CDR3aa: CASRGDGREQYF

v_gene: TRBV10-3
j_gene: TRBJ2-1
CDR3aa: CAISDSGRFLPQFF